The 15 T cell receptor beta chains listed next were all sequenced from one sample in a study of T cells after yellow fever vaccination. TCRdb redid the calling of the 5' RACE reads with MiXCR, one entry per CDR3 protein. Among 400,000 to 650,000 distinct CDR3 sequences listed, 21% were seen once. Sequencing used PBMCs, obtained approximately 22 days after the first yellow fever vaccination. The source is a man younger than 30 who received the YFV17D yellow fever vaccine.

This clonotype was counted only a few times. The chain combines TRBV27 with TRBJ2-3, with 11 positions matching TRBD2. CDR1 is MNHEY and CDR2 is SMNVEV in the germline V gene (reference sequence). This CDR3 comprises 20 residues. Trimming at V came to 2 bases and at J to 2 bases, leaving 15 bases not matched to a gene. CDR3 residues: CASSLVLAGGPEYHTDTQYF. The CDR3 region has the DNA TGTGCCAGCAGTTTAGTCCTAGCGGGGGGTCCGGAATACCACACAGATACGCAGTATTTT.

This clonotype was seen more than once but under ten times. This rearrangement joins TRBV6-2 or TRBV6-3 to TRBJ1-5, with 7 positions matching TRBD1. This CDR3 is built from 16 residues. V gave up 7 bases and J gave up 3 bases; unmatched junction bases: 12. The germline V gene has CDR1 MNHEY and CDR2 SVGEGT. The CDR3 DNA reads as TGTGCCAGCAACCACCGGGGACAGCGGAACAATCAGCCCCAGCATTTT. Protein sequence: CASNHRGQRNNQPQHF.

CDR3 loop: CASSFVRPNTEAFF. The CDR3 DNA is TGTGCCAGCAGTTTCGTCCGACCGAACACTGAAGCTTTCTTT. The chain recombines TRBV28 with TRBJ1-1; no firm D call. The CDR3 contains 14 residues. V was pared by 3 bases and J by 1 base, with 9 bases between. The germline V gene encodes CDR1 MDHEN and CDR2 SYDVKM.

Only a few counts were recorded for this clonotype. The gene calls are TRBV29-1 and TRBJ2-7; TRBD1 agrees at 9 bases. The CDR3 totals 14 residues. CDR1 and CDR2 (germline): SQVTM, ANQGSEA. The ends lost 7 bases at V and 6 bases at J; junction bases unmatched: 13. For the CDR3, the DNA is TGCAGCGCGGCATCCGGGACAGGGTTTGCCGAGCAGTACTTC. Translated, it gives CSAASGTGFAEQYF.

The table lists this clonotype with a few counts. In nucleotides, the CDR3 is TGTGCCAGCAGCCGACAGGAAACAGATACGCAGTATTTT. Translated: CASSRQETDTQYF. The J gene is TRBJ2-3, the V gene TRBV5-4, with D tentatively TRBD1 (6 bases). The V end lost 4 bases, the J end lost 3 bases, and 9 bases lay between the germline ends. Germline CDR1 is SGHNT and CDR2 is YYREEE (reference sequence). The CDR3 is 13 amino acids. Drawing the rest from reference TRBV5-4 and TRBJ2-3, the complete variable domain is ETGVTQSPTHLIKTRGQQVTLRCSSQSGHNTVSWYQQALGQGPQFIFQYYREEENGRGNFPPRFSGLQFPNYSSELNVNALELDDSALYLCASSRQETDTQYFGPGTRLTVL.

The chain employs TRBV18 and TRBJ1-1; TRBD1 is a possible D gene (6 bases). CDR3 length: 14 residues. Germline V gene lookup returns CDR1 KGHSH and CDR2 LQKENI. V was clipped by 6 bases and J by 3 bases, with 14 bases between them. CDR3 region: CASSVMEGDTEAFF. Here the CDR3 DNA reads TGTGCCAGCTCCGTAATGGAGGGGGACACTGAAGCTTTCTTT. Full variable domain (missing parts from reference TRBV18 and TRBJ1-1): NAGVMQNPRHLVRRRGQEARLRCSPMKGHSHVYWYRQLPEEGLKFMVYLQKENIIDESGMPKERFSAEFPKEGPSILRIQQVVRGDSAAYFCASSVMEGDTEAFFGQGTRLTVV.

The chain links TRBV2 to TRBJ1-1; 8 bases agree with TRBD1. This CDR3 region has 14 residues. In germline, CDR1 is SNHLY, CDR2 FYNNEI. Trimming at V came to 4 bases and at J to 7 bases, leaving 8 bases not matched to a gene. CDR3 in amino acids: CASSGDRRYGEAFF. The DNA of the CDR3 is TGTGCCAGCAGTGGGGACAGGCGATATGGTGAAGCTTTCTTT.

The chain joins TRBV2 to TRBJ1-1, with 7 bases that match TRBD1. Germline CDR1 and CDR2: SNHLY and FYNNEI. CDR3 length: 17 residues. The V segment lost 4 bases and the J segment 0 bases; nucleotides outside the gene matches: 11. DNA of the CDR3: TGTGCCAGCAGTGTGGACAGGTCTACCCCACTGAACACTGAAGCTTTCTTT. Its translation is CASSVDRSTPLNTEAFF.

This chain connects TRBV6-5 to TRBJ2-1; D unclear. There are 14 residues in the CDR3. Germline V gene data show CDR1 as MNHEY and CDR2 as SVGAGI. The V gene lost 0 bases and the J gene lost 5 bases, with 8 bases spanning the gap. The CDR3 loop reads CASSYSRPNNEQFF. CDR3 in DNA: TGTGCCAGCAGTTACTCGCGACCAAACAATGAGCAGTTCTTC.

The chain recombines TRBV15 with TRBJ1-4; 11 nucleotides agree with TRBD1. Germline V lookup: CDR1 LNHNV, CDR2 YYDKDF (reference sequence). Germline trimming cut 3 bases from V and 4 bases from J; bases unmatched to any gene: 10. The CDR3 has 18 residues. CDR3 nucleotide sequence: TGTGCCACCAGCAGGGGACAGGGGGGCCGCGGGATTAATGAAAAACTGTTTTTT. Its translation is CATSRGQGGRGINEKLFF.

The V call is TRBV27, the J call TRBJ2-2; D uncertain. Trimming cost V 6 bases and J 3 bases, with 11 bases left between them. CDR1 is MNHEY and CDR2 is SMNVEV in the germline V gene (reference sequence). The CDR3 runs 14 residues. The CDR3 coding sequence is TGTGCCAGCAGAAAAATGTGGGACACCGGGGAGCTGTTTTTT. Translating it yields CASRKMWDTGELFF.

Only a few counts were recorded for this clonotype. The V and J genes are TRBV20-1 and TRBJ2-6; D not certain. Germline CDR1 and CDR2: DFQATT and SNEGSKA (reference sequence). V lost 2 bases, J lost 0 bases, and 5 bases lay in between. The CDR3 consists of 14 residues. Here the CDR3 reads CSARTASGANVLTF. The CDR3 DNA reads TGCAGTGCTAGAACGGCCTCTGGGGCCAACGTCCTGACTTTC.

This clonotype was seen a few times. The genes are TRBV7-7 and TRBJ2-5; 7 bases agree with TRBD2. J lost 4 bases, V lost 5 bases, and 10 bases had no gene match. From germline, CDR1 is SSHAT and CDR2 FNYEAQ (reference sequence). The CDR3 has 15 residues. The CDR3 is CASSRESGGGETQYF. DNA of the CDR3: TGTGCCAGCAGCCGGGAATCGGGGGGTGGAGAGACCCAGTACTTC.

Only a few counts were recorded for this clonotype. CDR3 region: CASSSQGVSTDTQYF. CDR3 sequence (DNA): TGCGCCAGCAGCTCCCAGGGGGTTTCCACAGATACGCAGTATTTT. The chain joins TRBV5-1 to TRBJ2-3; 7 nucleotides agree with TRBD1. Germline V CDR1 and CDR2: SGHRS, YFSETQ. V trimming: 3 bases; J trimming: 2 bases; junction bases outside the gene matches: 6. This CDR3 has 15 amino acids.

This clonotype has at least ten counts. J is TRBJ1-4 and V is TRBV5-1, with TRBD1 as a possible D gene (6 bases). V lost 0 bases and J lost 7, with 10 bases in between. The germline CDR1 and CDR2 sequences are SGHRS and YFSETQ. The CDR3 length is 14 residues. CDR3 loop: CASSLEAQGEKLFF. In DNA, the CDR3 is TGCGCCAGCAGCTTGGAGGCACAGGGTGAAAAACTGTTTTTT.